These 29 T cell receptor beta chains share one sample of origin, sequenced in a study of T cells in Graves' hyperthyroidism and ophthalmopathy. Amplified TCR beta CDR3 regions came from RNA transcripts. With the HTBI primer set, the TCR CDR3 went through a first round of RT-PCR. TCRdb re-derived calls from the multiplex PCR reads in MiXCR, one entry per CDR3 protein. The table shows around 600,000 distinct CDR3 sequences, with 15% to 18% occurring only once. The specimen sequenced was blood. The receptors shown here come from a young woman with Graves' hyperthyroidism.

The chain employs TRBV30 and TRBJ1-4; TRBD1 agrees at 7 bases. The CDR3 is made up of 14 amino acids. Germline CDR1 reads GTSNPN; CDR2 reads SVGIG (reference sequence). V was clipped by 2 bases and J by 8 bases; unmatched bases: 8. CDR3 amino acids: CAWSPDRVNEKLFF. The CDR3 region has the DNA TGTGCCTGGAGTCCTGACAGGGTGAACGAAAAACTGTTTTTT.

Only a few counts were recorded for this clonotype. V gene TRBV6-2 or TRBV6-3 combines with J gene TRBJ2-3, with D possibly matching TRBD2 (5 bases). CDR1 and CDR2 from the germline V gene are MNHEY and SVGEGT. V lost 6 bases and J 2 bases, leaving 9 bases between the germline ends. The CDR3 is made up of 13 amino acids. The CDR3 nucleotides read TGTGCCAGCAGCCCAGACTACACAGATACGCAGTATTTT. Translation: CASSPDYTDTQYF.

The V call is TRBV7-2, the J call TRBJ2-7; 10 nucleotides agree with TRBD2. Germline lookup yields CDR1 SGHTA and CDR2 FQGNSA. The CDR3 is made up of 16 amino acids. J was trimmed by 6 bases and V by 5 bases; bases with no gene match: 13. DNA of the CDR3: TGTGCCAGCAGCCAAGCTCAGCGGGAGGGATTAGGCGAGCAGTACTTC. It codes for CASSQAQREGLGEQYF.

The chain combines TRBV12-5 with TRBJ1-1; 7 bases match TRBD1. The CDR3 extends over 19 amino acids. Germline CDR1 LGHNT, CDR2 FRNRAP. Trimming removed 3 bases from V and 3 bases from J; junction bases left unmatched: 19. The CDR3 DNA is TGTGCTAGTGGTTTCCAACCCGGGACAGAAGGCCCCAAGGACACTGAAGCTTTCTTT. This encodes CASGFQPGTEGPKDTEAFF.

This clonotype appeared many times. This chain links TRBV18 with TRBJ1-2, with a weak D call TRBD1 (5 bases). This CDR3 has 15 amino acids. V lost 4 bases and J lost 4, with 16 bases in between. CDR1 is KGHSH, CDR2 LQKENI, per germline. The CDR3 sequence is CASSQGQFVGYGYTF. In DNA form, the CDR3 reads TGTGCCAGCTCACAGGGGCAGTTCGTTGGCTATGGCTACACCTTC.

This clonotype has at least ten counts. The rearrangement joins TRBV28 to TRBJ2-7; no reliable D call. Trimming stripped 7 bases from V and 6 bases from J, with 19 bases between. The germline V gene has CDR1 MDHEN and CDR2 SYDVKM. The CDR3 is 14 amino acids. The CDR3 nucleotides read TGTGCCAGCATGGATAACATCGTCCCAATCGAGCAGTACTTC. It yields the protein CASMDNIVPIEQYF.

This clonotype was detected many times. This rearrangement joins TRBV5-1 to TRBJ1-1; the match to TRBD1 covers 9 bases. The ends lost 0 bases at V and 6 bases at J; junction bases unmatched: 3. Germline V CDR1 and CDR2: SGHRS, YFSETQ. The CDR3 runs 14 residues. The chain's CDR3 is CASSLAGQGPEAFF. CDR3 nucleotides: TGCGCCAGCAGCTTGGCTGGACAGGGGCCTGAAGCTTTCTTT. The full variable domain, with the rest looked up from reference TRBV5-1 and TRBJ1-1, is KAGVTQTPRYLIKTRGQQVTLSCSPISGHRSVSWYQQTPGQGLQFLFEYFSETQRNKGNFPGRFSGRQFSNSRSEMNVSTLELGDSALYLCASSLAGQGPEAFFGQGTRLTVV.

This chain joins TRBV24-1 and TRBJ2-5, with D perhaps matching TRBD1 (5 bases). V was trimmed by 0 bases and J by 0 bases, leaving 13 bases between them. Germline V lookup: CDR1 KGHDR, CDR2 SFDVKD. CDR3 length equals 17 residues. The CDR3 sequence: CATSDLTGSVNQETQYF. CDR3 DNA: TGTGCCACCAGTGATTTGACAGGTTCGGTCAACCAAGAGACCCAGTACTTC.

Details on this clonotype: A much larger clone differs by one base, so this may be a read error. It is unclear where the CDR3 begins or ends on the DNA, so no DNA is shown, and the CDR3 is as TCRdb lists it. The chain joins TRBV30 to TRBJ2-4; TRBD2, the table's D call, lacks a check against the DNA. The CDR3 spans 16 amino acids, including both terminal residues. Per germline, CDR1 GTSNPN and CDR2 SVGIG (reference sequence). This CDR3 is CAWGDGTSGLKNIRYF.

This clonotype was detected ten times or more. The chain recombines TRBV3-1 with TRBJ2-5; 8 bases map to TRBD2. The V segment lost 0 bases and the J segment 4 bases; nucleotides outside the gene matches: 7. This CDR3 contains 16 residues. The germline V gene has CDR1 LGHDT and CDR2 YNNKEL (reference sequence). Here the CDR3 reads CASSQEGAGVAETQYF. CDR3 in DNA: TGTGCCAGCAGCCAAGAGGGAGCGGGAGTGGCAGAGACCCAGTACTTC.

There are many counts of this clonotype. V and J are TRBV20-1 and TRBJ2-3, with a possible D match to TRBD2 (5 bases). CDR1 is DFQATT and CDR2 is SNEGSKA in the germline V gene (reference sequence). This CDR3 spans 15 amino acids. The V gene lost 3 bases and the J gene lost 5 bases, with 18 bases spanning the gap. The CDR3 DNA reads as TGCAGTGCTAGCGTCGAGTGGGAGCTGAGAGATACGCAGTATTTT. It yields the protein CSASVEWELRDTQYF.

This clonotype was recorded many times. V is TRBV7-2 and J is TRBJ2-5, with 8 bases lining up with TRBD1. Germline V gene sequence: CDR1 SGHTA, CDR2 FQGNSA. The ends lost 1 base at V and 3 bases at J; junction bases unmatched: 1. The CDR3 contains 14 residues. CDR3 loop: CASSLVQGEETQYF. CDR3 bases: TGTGCCAGCAGCTTAGTACAGGGGGAAGAGACCCAGTACTTC.

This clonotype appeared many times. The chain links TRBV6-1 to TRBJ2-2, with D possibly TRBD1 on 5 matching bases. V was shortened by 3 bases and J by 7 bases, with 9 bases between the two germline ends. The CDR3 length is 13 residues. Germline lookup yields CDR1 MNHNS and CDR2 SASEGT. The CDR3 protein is CASSDSQGGELFF. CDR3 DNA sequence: TGTGCCAGCAGTGACTCCCAGGGCGGGGAGCTGTTTTTT.

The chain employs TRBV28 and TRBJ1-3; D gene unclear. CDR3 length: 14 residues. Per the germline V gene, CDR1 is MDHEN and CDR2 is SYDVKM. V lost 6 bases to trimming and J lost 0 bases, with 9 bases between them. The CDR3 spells CASSPIFSGNTIYF. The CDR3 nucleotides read TGTGCCAGCAGCCCTATTTTCTCTGGAAACACCATATATTTT.

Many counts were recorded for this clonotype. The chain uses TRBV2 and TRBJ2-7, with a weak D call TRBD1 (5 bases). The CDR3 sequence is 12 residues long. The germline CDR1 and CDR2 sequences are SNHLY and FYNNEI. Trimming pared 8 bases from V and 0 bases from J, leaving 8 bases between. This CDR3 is CASHRSSYEQYF. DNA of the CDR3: TGTGCCAGCCACAGGAGCTCCTACGAGCAGTACTTC. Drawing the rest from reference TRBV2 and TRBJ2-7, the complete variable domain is EPEVTQTPSHQVTQMGQEVILRCVPISNHLYFYWYRQILGQKVEFLVSFYNNEISEKSEIFDDQFSVERPDGSNFTLKIRSTKLEDSAMYFCASHRSSYEQYFGPGTRLTVT.

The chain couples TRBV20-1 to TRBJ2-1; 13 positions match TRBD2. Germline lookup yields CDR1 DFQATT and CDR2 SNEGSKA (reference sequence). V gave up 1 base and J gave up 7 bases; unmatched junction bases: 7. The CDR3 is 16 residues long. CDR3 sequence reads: CSARGGLAGAFNEQFF. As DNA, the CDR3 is TGCAGTGCTAGAGGCGGACTAGCGGGAGCGTTTAATGAGCAGTTCTTC.

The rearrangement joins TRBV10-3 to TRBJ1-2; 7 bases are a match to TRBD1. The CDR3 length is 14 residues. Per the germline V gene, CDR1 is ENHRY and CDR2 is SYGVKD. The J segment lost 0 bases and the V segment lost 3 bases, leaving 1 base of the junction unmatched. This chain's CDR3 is CAISDGTANYGYTF. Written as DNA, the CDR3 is TGTGCCATCAGTGATGGGACAGCTAACTATGGCTACACCTTC.

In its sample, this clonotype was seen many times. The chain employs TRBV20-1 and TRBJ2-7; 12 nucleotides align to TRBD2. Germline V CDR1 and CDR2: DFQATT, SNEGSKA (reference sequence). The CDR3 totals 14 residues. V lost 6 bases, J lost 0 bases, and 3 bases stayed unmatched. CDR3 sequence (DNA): TGCAGTGCCTGGACTAGCGGGGCCTCCTACGAGCAGTACTTC. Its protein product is CSAWTSGASYEQYF.

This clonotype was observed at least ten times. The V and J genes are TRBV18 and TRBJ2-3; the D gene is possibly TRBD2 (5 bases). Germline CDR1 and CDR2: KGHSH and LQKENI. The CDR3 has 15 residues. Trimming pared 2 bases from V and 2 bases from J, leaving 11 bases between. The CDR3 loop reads CASSPMNSDTDTQYF. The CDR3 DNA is TGTGCCAGCTCACCAATGAATAGCGACACAGATACGCAGTATTTT.

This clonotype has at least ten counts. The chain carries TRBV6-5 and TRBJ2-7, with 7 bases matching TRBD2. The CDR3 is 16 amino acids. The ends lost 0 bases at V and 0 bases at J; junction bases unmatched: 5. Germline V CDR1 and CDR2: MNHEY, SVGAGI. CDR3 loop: CASSYSFGGSSYEQYF. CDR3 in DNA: TGTGCCAGCAGTTACTCGTTCGGCGGGAGCTCCTACGAGCAGTACTTC.

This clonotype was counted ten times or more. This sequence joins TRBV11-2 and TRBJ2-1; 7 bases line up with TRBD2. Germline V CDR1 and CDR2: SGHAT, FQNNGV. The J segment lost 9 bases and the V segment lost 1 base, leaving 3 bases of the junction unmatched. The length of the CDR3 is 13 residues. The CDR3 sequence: CASSLALAGEQFF. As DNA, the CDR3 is TGTGCCAGCAGCTTAGCTTTAGCGGGTGAGCAGTTCTTC.

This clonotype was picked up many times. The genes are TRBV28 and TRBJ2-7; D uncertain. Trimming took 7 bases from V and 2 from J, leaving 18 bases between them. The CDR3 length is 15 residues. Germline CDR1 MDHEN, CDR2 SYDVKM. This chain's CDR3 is CASNPSVGQAYEQYF. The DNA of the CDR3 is TGTGCCAGCAACCCCTCTGTAGGTCAGGCCTACGAGCAGTACTTC.

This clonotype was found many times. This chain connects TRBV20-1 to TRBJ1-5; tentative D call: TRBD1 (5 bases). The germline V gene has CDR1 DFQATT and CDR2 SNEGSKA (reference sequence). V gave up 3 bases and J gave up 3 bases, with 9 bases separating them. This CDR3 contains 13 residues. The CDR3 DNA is TGCAGTGCTAGTCGGGGGGACAATCAGCCCCAGCATTTT. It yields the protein CSASRGDNQPQHF.

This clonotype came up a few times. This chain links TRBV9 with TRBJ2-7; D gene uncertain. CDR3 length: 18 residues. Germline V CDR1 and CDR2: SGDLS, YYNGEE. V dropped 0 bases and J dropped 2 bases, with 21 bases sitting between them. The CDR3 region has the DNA TGTGCCAGCAGCGTAGATACTAATGTTACGCCGAAGACCTACGAGCAGTACTTC. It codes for CASSVDTNVTPKTYEQYF. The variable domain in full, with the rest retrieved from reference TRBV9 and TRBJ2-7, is DSGVTQTPKHLITATGQRVTLRCSPRSGDLSVYWYQQSLDQGLQFLIQYYNGEERAKGNILERFSAQQFPDLHSELNLSSLELGDSALYFCASSVDTNVTPKTYEQYFGPGTRLTVT.

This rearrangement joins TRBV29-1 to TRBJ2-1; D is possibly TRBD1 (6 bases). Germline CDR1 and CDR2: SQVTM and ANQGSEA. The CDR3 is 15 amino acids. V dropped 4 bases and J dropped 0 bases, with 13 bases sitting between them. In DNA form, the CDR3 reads TGCAGCGTTGGGACAGCGTTGAGCTCCTACAATGAGCAGTTCTTC. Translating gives CSVGTALSSYNEQFF.

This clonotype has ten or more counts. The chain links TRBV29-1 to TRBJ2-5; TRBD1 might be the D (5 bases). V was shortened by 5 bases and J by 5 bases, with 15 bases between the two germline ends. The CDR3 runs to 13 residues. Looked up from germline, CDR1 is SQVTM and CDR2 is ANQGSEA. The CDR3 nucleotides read TGCAGCGTTCTCCGGACAACCACGGAGACCCAGTACTTC. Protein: CSVLRTTTETQYF. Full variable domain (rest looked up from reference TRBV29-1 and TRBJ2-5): SAVISQKPSRDICQRGTSLTIQCQVDSQVTMMFWYRQQPGQSLTLIATANQGSEATYESGFVIDKFPISRPNLTFSTLTVSNMSPEDSSIYLCSVLRTTTETQYFGPGTRLLVL.

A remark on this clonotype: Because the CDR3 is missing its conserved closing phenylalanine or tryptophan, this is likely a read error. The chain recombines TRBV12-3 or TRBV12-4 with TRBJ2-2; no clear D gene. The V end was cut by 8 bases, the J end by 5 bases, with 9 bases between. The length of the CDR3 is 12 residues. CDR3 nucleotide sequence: TGTGCCAGCGGGGTTATAACCGGGGAGCTGTTTTCT. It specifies CASGVITGELFS.

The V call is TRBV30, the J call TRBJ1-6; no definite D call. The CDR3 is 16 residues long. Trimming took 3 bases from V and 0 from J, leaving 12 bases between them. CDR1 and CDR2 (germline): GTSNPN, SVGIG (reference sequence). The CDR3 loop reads CAWRGRMSSYNSPLHF. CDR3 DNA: TGTGCCTGGAGAGGCAGGATGAGCTCCTATAATTCACCCCTCCACTTT.

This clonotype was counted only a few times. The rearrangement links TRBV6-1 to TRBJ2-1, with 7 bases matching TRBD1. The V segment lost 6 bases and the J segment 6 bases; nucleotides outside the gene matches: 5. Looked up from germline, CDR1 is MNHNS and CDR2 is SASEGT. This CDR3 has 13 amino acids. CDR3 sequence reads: CASRPGTANEQFF. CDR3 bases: TGTGCCAGCAGACCCGGGACAGCCAATGAGCAGTTCTTC.